This TCR beta chain was sequenced in a study of blood T cell repertoires in COVID-19. Study at large: From T cells, B-cell-depleted T cells, or PBMCs came the material, which was cDNA or gDNA.

TCRdb's copy holds only in-frame clones and misses some; the assay was immunoSEQ multiplex PCR. The table includes 410,000 or so clones, 75% to 90% detected once. This CDR3 has 14 residues. Trimming took 1 base from V and 5 from J, leaving 11 bases between them. Per germline, CDR1 SGHDN and CDR2 FVKESK. About this clone: The same CDR3 can be traced to other DNA sequences in this sample.

The sample consisted of peripheral blood. The genes are TRBV14 and TRBJ1-1; D is undetermined. The receptor's source is a woman in her thirties or forties with COVID-19, enrolled during active disease. The CDR3 bases are TGTGCCAGCAGCCAAGTTCGGGGAGGGACTGAAGCTTTCTTT. The encoded protein is CASSQVRGGTEAFF.